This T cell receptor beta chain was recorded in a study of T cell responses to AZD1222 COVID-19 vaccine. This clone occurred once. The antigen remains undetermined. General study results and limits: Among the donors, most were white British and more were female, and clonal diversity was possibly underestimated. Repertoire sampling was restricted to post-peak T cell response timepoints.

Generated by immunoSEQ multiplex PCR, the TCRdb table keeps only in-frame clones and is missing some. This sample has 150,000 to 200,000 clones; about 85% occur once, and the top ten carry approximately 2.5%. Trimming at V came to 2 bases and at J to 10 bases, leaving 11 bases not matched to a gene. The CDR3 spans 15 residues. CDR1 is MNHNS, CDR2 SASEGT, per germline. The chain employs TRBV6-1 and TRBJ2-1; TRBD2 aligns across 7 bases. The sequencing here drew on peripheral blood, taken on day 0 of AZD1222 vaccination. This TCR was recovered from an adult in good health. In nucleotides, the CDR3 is TGTGCCAGCAGTGAAAGCGGGGCCGGTACTAGGGAGCAGTTCTTC. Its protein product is CASSESGAGTREQFF.